Below are 5 T cell receptor beta chains sequenced from a single sample in a study of shared clonotypes between healthy human individuals. The data were produced by immunoSEQ multiplex PCR, yet TCRdb's version contains in-frame clones alone and is incomplete. In the table there are 110,000 or so clones, around two thirds of which are singletons. What was sequenced was memory CD8+ T cells sorted from blood. Stated subset: CD45RO+ cells pooled with CCR7-negative TemRA cells. All receptors come from a woman younger than 45 in good health.

The rearrangement uses TRBV5-1 and TRBJ1-1, with D perhaps matching TRBD1 (5 bases). Germline V gene lookup returns CDR1 SGHRS and CDR2 YFSETQ. With 2 bases removed from V and 4 bases from J, the gap between germline ends came to 12 bases. The CDR3 spans 14 residues. Here the CDR3 reads CASSLGTEGTEAFF. Written as DNA, the CDR3 is TGCGCCAGCAGCTTAGGGACGGAGGGCACTGAAGCTTTCTTT.

This chain joins TRBV6-1 and TRBJ2-1; tentative D call: TRBD1 (5 bases). The V and J ends lost 3 bases and 7 bases respectively, with 13 bases between them. Germline-derived CDR1 and CDR2 are MNHNS and SASEGT. The CDR3 has 14 residues. The chain's CDR3 is CASSEGREGNEQFF. The CDR3 DNA sequence: TGTGCCAGCAGTGAGGGCAGGGAAGGGAATGAGCAGTTCTTC.

The V call is TRBV19, the J call TRBJ1-5; perhaps TRBD1 as D (6 bases). V lost 6 bases to trimming and J lost 5 bases, with 26 bases between them. Germline V gene lookup returns CDR1 LNHDA and CDR2 SQIVND (reference sequence). The CDR3 totals 18 residues. The CDR3 sequence: CASSLLWSGTKGDQPQHF. The CDR3 DNA sequence: TGTGCCAGTAGCCTACTTTGGTCCGGGACAAAGGGTGATCAGCCCCAGCATTTT.

The chain employs TRBV6-1 and TRBJ2-5, with 10 bases identical to TRBD1. The V and J ends lost 0 bases and 5 bases, in that order; junction bases with no gene match: 6. In germline, CDR1 is MNHNS, CDR2 SASEGT. This CDR3 is 16 amino acids long. The CDR3 here is CASSEAGQGTRETQYF. CDR3 bases: TGTGCCAGCAGTGAAGCGGGACAGGGGACGAGGGAGACCCAGTACTTC.

This clone was observed a few times. DNA for the CDR3: TGTGCCAGCAGTTCCCGGGACAGAGTCTACGAGCAGTACTTC. The encoded protein is CASSSRDRVYEQYF. V and J are TRBV27 and TRBJ2-7; 7 bases are a match to TRBD1. J gave up 3 bases and V 4 bases, and 6 bases lay outside the gene matches. CDR1 and CDR2 (germline): MNHEY, SMNVEV (reference sequence). The CDR3 extends over 14 amino acids.